The 16 T cell receptor beta chains given below trace back to one sample, sequenced in a study of T cell responses to AZD1222 COVID-19 vaccine (dated by TCRdb to the early 2020s). The time point label here, explained by the study, means: baseline before first vaccination. Library prep was done by the immunoSEQ multiplex PCR assay. Here the immuneACCESS table is served through TCRdb, limited to in-frame sequences with V and J called. Missing clones are a known gap in these copies; in checked studies unresolved V genes cover under half, and the rest lacks a known reason. This sample comprises approximately 73,000 clones, roughly 80% of them detected only once. Around 3% of the sample belongs to the ten largest clones. The sequencing used peripheral blood, collected on day 0 of AZD1222 vaccination. Source of these receptors: an adult in good health.

The chain has TRBV7-8 and TRBJ1-5; D unresolved. This CDR3 is built from 16 residues. Germline assignment: CDR1 SGHVS and CDR2 FQNEAQ. Trimming cost V 2 bases and J 1 base, with 12 bases left between them. The CDR3 DNA is TGTGCCAGCAGCTTAAATGTCTTCGACAGCAATCAGCCCCAGCATTTT. This sequence encodes CASSLNVFDSNQPQHF.

The chain recombines TRBV4-3 with TRBJ1-1, with 7 bases that match TRBD1. Germline V gene sequence: CDR1 LGHNA, CDR2 YSLEER. CDR3 length: 16 amino acids. J gave up 1 base and V 0 bases, and 5 bases lay outside the gene matches. The CDR3 protein is CASSQETGRGNTEAFF. Here the CDR3 DNA reads TGCGCCAGCAGCCAAGAGACAGGGAGGGGGAACACTGAAGCTTTCTTT.

As for this clone: Compared with germline, one end of the junction differs, possibly owing to a read error. Additional DNA sequences in this sample encode the identical CDR3. The genes are TRBV6-5 and TRBJ2-7; 9 positions match TRBD1. Germline-derived CDR1 and CDR2 are MNHEY and SVGAGI. CDR3 length: 15 residues. Here the CDR3 reads CASSITGGDSYEQYF. Written as DNA, the CDR3 is TGTGCCAGCAGTATTACAGGGGGCGACTCCTACGAGCAGTACTTT.

The chain recombines TRBV7-2 with TRBJ1-6, with TRBD1 as a possible D gene (5 bases). The CDR3 length is 14 residues. V lost 4 bases and J lost 10, with 14 bases in between. Germline V lookup: CDR1 SGHTA, CDR2 FQGNSA. The CDR3 nucleotides are TGTGCCAGCAGCTATTCGGGGGTGGGATCACCCCTCCACTTT. This encodes CASSYSGVGSPLHF.

The chain combines TRBV19 with TRBJ1-5; 9 bases match TRBD1. This CDR3 has 16 amino acids. Germline CDR1 and CDR2: LNHDA and SQIVND (reference sequence). J lost 2 bases, V lost 1 base, and 3 bases had no gene match. CDR3 sequence reads: CASSIAWDRGNQPQHF. The DNA of the CDR3 is TGTGCCAGTAGTATAGCCTGGGACAGGGGCAATCAGCCCCAGCATTTT.

The chain couples TRBV6-5 to TRBJ2-3; 10 bases agree with TRBD1. The CDR3 has 16 amino acids. V lost 0 bases and J lost 4; bases outside the gene matches: 4. Germline CDR1 and CDR2: MNHEY and SVGAGI. The CDR3 reads CASSYSKGQGPDTQYF. CDR3 sequence (DNA): TGTGCCAGCAGTTACTCGAAGGGACAGGGGCCAGATACGCAGTATTTT.

This clone was found a few times. The gene calls are TRBV2 and TRBJ2-7; D call uncertain. The V and J ends lost 7 bases and 3 bases respectively, with 10 bases between them. The CDR3 contains 12 residues. Germline values: CDR1 SNHLY, CDR2 FYNNEI. This CDR3 is CASTTNSYEQYF. Here the CDR3 DNA reads TGTGCCAGCACCACAAACAGCTACGAGCAGTACTTC.

The rearrangement uses TRBV19 and TRBJ2-1; 11 bases map to TRBD2. Germline V CDR1 and CDR2: LNHDA, SQIVND (reference sequence). V lost 6 bases, J lost 4 bases, and 8 bases stayed unmatched. The CDR3 is 16 residues long. CDR3: CASSSGLADQYNEQFF. CDR3 sequence (DNA): TGTGCCAGTAGCTCGGGACTAGCGGATCAATACAATGAGCAGTTCTTC.

The genes are TRBV5-1 and TRBJ1-1; D uncertain. Germline CDR1 reads SGHRS; CDR2 reads YFSETQ. The CDR3 is 13 amino acids. The germline V and J ends were trimmed by 0 bases and 3 bases, with 6 bases remaining between them. CDR3 in amino acids: CASSLDLDTEAFF. Here the CDR3 DNA reads TGCGCCAGCAGCTTGGACCTGGACACTGAAGCTTTCTTT.

The rearrangement joins TRBV7-9 to TRBJ2-1; tentatively, D is TRBD2 (6 bases). Germline V gene lookup returns CDR1 SEHNR and CDR2 FQNEAQ (reference sequence). Trimming took off 4 bases at V and 6 bases at J, with 13 bases between the two ends. The CDR3 loop spans 14 amino acids. Written as DNA, the CDR3 is TGTGCCAGCAGCTCGTCGGGACTCTCCAATGAGCAGTTCTTC. Its protein is CASSSSGLSNEQFF.

The rearrangement joins TRBV6-5 to TRBJ1-1; D is perhaps TRBD1 (5 bases). The CDR3 has 14 residues. Trimming removed 7 bases from V and 4 bases from J, with 16 bases in between. Germline V gene lookup returns CDR1 MNHEY and CDR2 SVGAGI. The CDR3 sequence: CASTHGAGRTEAFF. The CDR3 nucleotides are TGTGCCAGCACCCACGGGGCAGGACGCACTGAAGCTTTCTTT.

The V call is TRBV9, the J call TRBJ2-2, with 8 bases that match TRBD1. J gave up 6 bases and V 7 bases, and 5 bases lay outside the gene matches. Germline CDR1 SGDLS, CDR2 YYNGEE. The CDR3 runs to 13 residues. CDR3 nucleotide sequence: TGTGCCAGCGGACAGGGAGTAGCCGGGGAGCTGTTTTTT. It codes for CASGQGVAGELFF.

There are a few counts of this clone. J is TRBJ1-1 and V is TRBV2; no reliable D call. Trimming left V 2 bases short and J 8 bases short, with 15 bases between. This CDR3 region has 14 residues. The germline V gene has CDR1 SNHLY and CDR2 FYNNEI. The CDR3 DNA reads TGTGCCAGCAGTGAATTAAGGGTAGGCAACGAAGCTTTCTTT. It yields the protein CASSELRVGNEAFF. Using reference TRBV2 and TRBJ1-1 for the parts outside the CDR3, the full variable domain is EPEVTQTPSHQVTQMGQEVILRCVPISNHLYFYWYRQILGQKVEFLVSFYNNEISEKSEIFDDQFSVERPDGSNFTLKIRSTKLEDSAMYFCASSELRVGNEAFFGQGTRLTVV.

This clone was detected only a few times. Here the CDR3 DNA reads TGTGCCAGCAGCAGCGGCCCGAACACTGAAGCTTTCTTT. Translation: CASSSGPNTEAFF. This chain joins TRBV14 and TRBJ1-1; D is undetermined. The CDR3 contains 13 residues. V shed 5 bases and J shed 1 base, with 8 bases lying between them. The germline gives CDR1 SGHDN, CDR2 FVKESK.

V gene TRBV5-1 combines with J gene TRBJ1-2; D is perhaps TRBD1 (5 bases). Germline CDR1 SGHRS, CDR2 YFSETQ. The CDR3 extends over 14 amino acids. V lost 3 bases and J lost 8, with 17 bases in between. CDR3 DNA sequence: TGCGCCAGCAGCTCTGGTGGACAAAGGATCGGCTACACCTTC. Amino acids: CASSSGGQRIGYTF.

The V and J genes are TRBV7-2 and TRBJ2-3, with TRBD2 matching over 8 bases. Germline CDR1 is SGHTA and CDR2 is FQGNSA. This CDR3 is 15 amino acids long. V dropped 4 bases and J dropped 2; count of bases not matched to a gene: 5. The CDR3 here is CASSYPSGYTDTQYF. DNA of the CDR3: TGTGCCAGCAGCTACCCTAGCGGGTACACAGATACGCAGTATTTT.